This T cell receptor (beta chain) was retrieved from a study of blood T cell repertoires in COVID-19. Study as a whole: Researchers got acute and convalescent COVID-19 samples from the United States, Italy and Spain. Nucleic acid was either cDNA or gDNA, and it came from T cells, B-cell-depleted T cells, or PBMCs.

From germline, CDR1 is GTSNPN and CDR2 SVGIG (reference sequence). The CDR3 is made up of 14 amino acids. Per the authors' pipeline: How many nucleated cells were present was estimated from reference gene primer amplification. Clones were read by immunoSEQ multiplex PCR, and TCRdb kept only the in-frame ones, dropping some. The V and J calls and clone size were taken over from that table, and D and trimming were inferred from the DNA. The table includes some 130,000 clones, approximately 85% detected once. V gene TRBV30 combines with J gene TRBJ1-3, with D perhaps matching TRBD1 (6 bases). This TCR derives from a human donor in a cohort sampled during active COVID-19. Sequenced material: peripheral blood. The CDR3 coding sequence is TGTGCAGCTGACAGGACAGACTCTGGAAACACCATATATTTT. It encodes CAADRTDSGNTIYF.